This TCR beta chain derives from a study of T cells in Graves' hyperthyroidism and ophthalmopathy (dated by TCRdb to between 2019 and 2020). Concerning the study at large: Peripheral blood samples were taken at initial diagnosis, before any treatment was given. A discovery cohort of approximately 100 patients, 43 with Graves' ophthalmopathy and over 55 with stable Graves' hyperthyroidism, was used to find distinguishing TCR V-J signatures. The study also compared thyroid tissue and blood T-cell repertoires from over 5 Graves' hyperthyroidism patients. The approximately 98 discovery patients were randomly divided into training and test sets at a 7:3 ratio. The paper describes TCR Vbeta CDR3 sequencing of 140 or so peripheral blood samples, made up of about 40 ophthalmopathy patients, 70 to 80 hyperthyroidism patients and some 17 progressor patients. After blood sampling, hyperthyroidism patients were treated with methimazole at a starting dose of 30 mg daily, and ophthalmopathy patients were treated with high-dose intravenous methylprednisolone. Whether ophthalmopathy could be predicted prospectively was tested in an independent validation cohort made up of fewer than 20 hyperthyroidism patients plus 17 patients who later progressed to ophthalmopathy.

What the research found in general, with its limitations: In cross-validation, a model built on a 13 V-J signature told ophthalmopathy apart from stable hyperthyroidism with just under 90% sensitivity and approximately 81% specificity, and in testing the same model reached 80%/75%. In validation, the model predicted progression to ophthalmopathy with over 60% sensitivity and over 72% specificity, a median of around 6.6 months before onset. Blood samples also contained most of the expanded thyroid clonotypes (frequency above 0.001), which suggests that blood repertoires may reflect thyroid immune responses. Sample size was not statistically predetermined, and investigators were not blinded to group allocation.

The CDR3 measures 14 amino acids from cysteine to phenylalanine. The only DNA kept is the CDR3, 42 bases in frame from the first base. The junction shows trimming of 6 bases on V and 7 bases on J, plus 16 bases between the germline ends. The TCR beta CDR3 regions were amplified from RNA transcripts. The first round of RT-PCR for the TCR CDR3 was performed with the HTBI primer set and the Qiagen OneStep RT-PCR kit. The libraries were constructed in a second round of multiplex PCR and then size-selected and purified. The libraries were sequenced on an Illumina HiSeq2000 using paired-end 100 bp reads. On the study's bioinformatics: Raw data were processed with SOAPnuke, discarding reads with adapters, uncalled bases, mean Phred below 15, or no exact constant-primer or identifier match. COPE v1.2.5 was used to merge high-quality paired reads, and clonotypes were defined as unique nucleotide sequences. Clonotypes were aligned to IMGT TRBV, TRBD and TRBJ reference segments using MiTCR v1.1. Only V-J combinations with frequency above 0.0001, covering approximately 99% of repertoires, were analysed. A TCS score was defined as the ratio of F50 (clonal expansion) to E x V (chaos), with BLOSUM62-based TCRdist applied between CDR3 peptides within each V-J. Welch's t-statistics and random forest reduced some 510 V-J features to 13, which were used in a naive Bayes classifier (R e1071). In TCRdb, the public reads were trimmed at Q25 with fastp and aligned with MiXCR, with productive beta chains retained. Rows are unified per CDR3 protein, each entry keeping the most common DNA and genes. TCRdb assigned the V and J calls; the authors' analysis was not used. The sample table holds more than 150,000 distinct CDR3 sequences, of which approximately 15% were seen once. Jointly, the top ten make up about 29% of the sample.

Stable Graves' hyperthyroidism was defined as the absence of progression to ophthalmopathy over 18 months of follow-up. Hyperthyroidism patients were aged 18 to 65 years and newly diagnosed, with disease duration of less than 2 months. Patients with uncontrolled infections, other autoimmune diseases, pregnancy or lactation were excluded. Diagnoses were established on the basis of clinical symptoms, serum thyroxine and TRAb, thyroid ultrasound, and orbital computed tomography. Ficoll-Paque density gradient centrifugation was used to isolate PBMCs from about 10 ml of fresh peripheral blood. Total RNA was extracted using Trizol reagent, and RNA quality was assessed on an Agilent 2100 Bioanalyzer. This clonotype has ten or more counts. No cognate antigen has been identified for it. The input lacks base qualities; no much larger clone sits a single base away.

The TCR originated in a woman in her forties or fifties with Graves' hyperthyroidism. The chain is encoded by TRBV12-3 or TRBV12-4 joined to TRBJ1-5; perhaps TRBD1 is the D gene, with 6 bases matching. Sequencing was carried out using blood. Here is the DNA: TGTGCCAGCAGCGACAGGTCCCGAGGGCAGCCCCAGCATTTT. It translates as CASSDRSRGQPQHF.